Below, 17 T cell receptor beta chains from the same sample are listed, as sequenced in a study of T cells in localized non-small cell lung cancer. The table came from immunoSEQ multiplex PCR; TCRdb's copy has only in-frame clones and leaves some out. The sample has about 27,000 clones, 90% seen once. Sequences were derived from peripheral blood, sampled before any cancer treatment. All receptors come from a woman between 35 and 75 years old with stage I lung adenocarcinoma.

About this clone itself: An end of the junction does not agree with germline; a read error may underlie this. The CDR3: CARPRGPGESFEQYF. DNA of the CDR3: TGTGCCAGGCCACGCGGTCCAGGGGAATCCTTCGAGCAGTACTTC. The rearrangement links TRBV19 to TRBJ2-7; TRBD1 is a possible D gene (6 bases). In germline, CDR1 is LNHDA, CDR2 SQIVND (reference sequence). This CDR3 spans 15 amino acids.

The J gene is TRBJ1-1, the V gene TRBV7-7, with 8 positions matching TRBD1. The J segment lost 3 bases and the V segment lost 4 bases, leaving 10 bases of the junction unmatched. The CDR3 runs 16 residues. Germline loops: CDR1 SSHAT, CDR2 FNYEAQ (reference sequence). In DNA form, the CDR3 reads TGTGCCAGCAGCTCCGGAGGACAGGGCTTGGACACTGAAGCTTTCTTT. The encoded protein is CASSSGGQGLDTEAFF.

The rearrangement links TRBV11-2 to TRBJ2-7, with 8 bases that match TRBD2. CDR3 length: 13 amino acids. Germline CDR1 reads SGHAT; CDR2 reads FQNNGV. V lost 6 bases, J lost 3 bases, and 4 bases stayed unmatched. The CDR3 protein is CASRRTSSYEQYF. CDR3 nucleotides: TGTGCCAGCAGGAGGACTAGCAGCTACGAGCAGTACTTC.

V is TRBV7-2 and J is TRBJ2-5, with TRBD1 identical over 7 bases. CDR1 SGHTA and CDR2 FQGNSA come from the germline V gene. V gave up 4 bases and J gave up 4 bases; unmatched junction bases: 3. The CDR3 loop spans 13 amino acids. The CDR3: CASSSGQSETQYF. CDR3 nucleotides: TGTGCCAGCAGCTCGGGACAGTCAGAGACCCAGTACTTC.

This chain links TRBV5-1 with TRBJ2-5, with 8 bases that match TRBD2. Per germline, CDR1 SGHRS and CDR2 YFSETQ. The CDR3 spans 15 residues. The junction had 8 bases not matched to a gene; V was cut back by 2 bases and J by 5 bases. The DNA of the CDR3 is TGCGCCAGCAGCTTTCCCGGACTAGCAGGGGAGACCCAGTACTTC. It codes for CASSFPGLAGETQYF.

This chain connects TRBV7-8 to TRBJ2-7; D possibly uses TRBD1 or TRBD2 (5 bases each). This CDR3 has 17 amino acids. Germline V gene sequence: CDR1 SGHVS, CDR2 FQNEAQ. V lost 1 base to trimming and J lost 4 bases, with 20 bases between them. DNA for the CDR3: TGTGCCAGCAGCTTAGAAATGACAGTTAGGAGGAATTACGAGCAGTACTTC. It yields the protein CASSLEMTVRRNYEQYF. The whole variable domain, remainder taken from reference TRBV7-8 and TRBJ2-7, is GAGVSQSPRYKVAKRGQDVALRCDPISGHVSLFWYQQALGQGPEFLTYFQNEAQLDKSGLPSDRFFAERPEGSVSTLKIQRTQQEDSAVYLCASSLEMTVRRNYEQYFGPGTRLTVT.

The rearrangement joins TRBV25-1 to TRBJ2-1; 7 bases align to TRBD1. From germline, CDR1 is MGHDK and CDR2 SYGVNS. This CDR3 spans 16 amino acids. V trimming: 2 bases; J trimming: 5 bases; junction bases outside the gene matches: 9. CDR3 coding DNA: TGTGCCAGCAGTGAAACAAGGGGGCCCGTGAACAATGAGCAGTTCTTC. As protein: CASSETRGPVNNEQFF. Using reference TRBV25-1 and TRBJ2-1 for the parts outside the CDR3, the full variable domain is EADIYQTPRYLVIGTGKKITLECSQTMGHDKMYWYQQDPGMELHLIHYSYGVNSTEKGDLSSESTVSRIRTEHFPLTLESARPSHTSQYLCASSETRGPVNNEQFFGPGTRLTVL.

The gene calls are TRBV28 and TRBJ1-6, with D maybe TRBD1 (5 bases). The CDR3 spans 14 residues. Germline V CDR1 and CDR2: MDHEN, SYDVKM. The V end was cut by 7 bases, the J end by 9 bases, with 16 bases between. The chain's CDR3 is CASTKGPGGSPLHF. CDR3 in DNA: TGTGCCAGCACCAAGGGACCCGGAGGTTCACCCCTCCACTTT.

The CDR3 DNA is TGCGCCAGCAGCTCCTGGGGAGGGTCTGCGGCAGATACGCAGTATTTT. It specifies CASSSWGGSAADTQYF. The J gene is TRBJ2-3, the V gene TRBV5-1; TRBD2 matches at 7 bases. The CDR3 sequence is 16 residues long. The ends lost 3 bases at V and 4 bases at J; junction bases unmatched: 11. Looked up from germline, CDR1 is SGHRS and CDR2 is YFSETQ. Supplemented by reference TRBV5-1 and TRBJ2-3, the full variable domain reads KAGVTQTPRYLIKTRGQQVTLSCSPISGHRSVSWYQQTPGQGLQFLFEYFSETQRNKGNFPGRFSGRQFSNSRSEMNVSTLELGDSALYLCASSSWGGSAADTQYFGPGTRLTVL.

The chain links TRBV4-3 to TRBJ1-4; D is undetermined. Germline CDR1 reads LGHNA; CDR2 reads YSLEER. The CDR3 sequence is 16 residues long. V was pared by 4 bases and J by 0 bases, with 12 bases between. The CDR3 region is CASSLESLATNEKLFF. Here the CDR3 DNA reads TGCGCCAGCAGCCTGGAGAGCCTTGCAACTAATGAAAAACTGTTTTTT.

V gene TRBV5-8 combines with J gene TRBJ1-5; 7 bases line up with TRBD1. The trim removed 0 bases at V and 1 base at J, leaving 13 bases unmatched. Germline V lookup: CDR1 SGHTS, CDR2 YDEGEE. The CDR3 extends over 19 amino acids. The CDR3 protein is CASSLAGGTDLSSNQPQHF. CDR3 nucleotides: TGTGCCAGCAGCTTGGCGGGCGGGACAGATCTCTCAAGCAATCAGCCCCAGCATTTT.

The rearrangement joins TRBV9 to TRBJ2-6; D is uncertain. Trimming left V 0 bases short and J 2 bases short, with 6 bases between. The CDR3 loop spans 15 amino acids. Germline V gene data show CDR1 as SGDLS and CDR2 as YYNGEE. The CDR3 loop reads CASSVGQAGANVLTF. In nucleotides, the CDR3 is TGTGCCAGCAGCGTAGGTCAGGCTGGGGCCAACGTCCTGACTTTC.

This clone is a singleton in its sample. The rearrangement uses TRBV4-3 and TRBJ1-1; no clear D. The CDR3 spans 15 residues. The V gene lost 0 bases and the J gene lost 5 bases, with 13 bases spanning the gap. Germline-derived CDR1 and CDR2 are LGHNA and YSLEER. The CDR3 DNA reads TGCGCCAGCAGCCAAGATAGCTCGATGGGAACTGAAGCTTTCTTT. Translating it yields CASSQDSSMGTEAFF.

This chain links TRBV7-9 with TRBJ2-5, with 7 nucleotides matching TRBD1. Trimming removed 5 bases from V and 5 bases from J; junction bases left unmatched: 5. Germline V gene data show CDR1 as SEHNR and CDR2 as FQNEAQ (reference sequence). This CDR3 has 13 residues. CDR3 sequence reads: CASSKDREETQYF. The CDR3 bases are TGTGCCAGCAGCAAAGACAGGGAGGAGACCCAGTACTTC.

The J gene is TRBJ2-3, the V gene TRBV5-4, with TRBD2 identical over 9 bases. CDR1 is SGHNT, CDR2 YYREEE, per germline (reference sequence). The CDR3 consists of 15 residues. After removal of 4 bases from V and 4 bases from J, the junction contained 7 bases not matched to a gene. The DNA for the CDR3 is TGTGCCAGCAGCCGGGGACTAGCAGAGGCAGATACGCAGTATTTT. It specifies CASSRGLAEADTQYF.

V is TRBV27 and J is TRBJ2-7, with a weak D call TRBD1 (5 bases). The CDR3 extends over 13 amino acids. Germline CDR1 and CDR2: MNHEY and SMNVEV (reference sequence). Trimming shortened V by 5 bases and J by 7 bases, and 15 bases separated the two germline ends. CDR3 in amino acids: CASSINWTREQYF. CDR3 in DNA: TGTGCCAGCAGTATCAATTGGACACGGGAGCAGTACTTC.

The chain combines TRBV13 with TRBJ2-2; 11 nucleotides agree with TRBD2. V shed 7 bases, J shed 6 bases, and the junction held 10 bases outside the gene matches. The CDR3 has 16 amino acids. CDR1 and CDR2 (germline): PRHDT, FYEKMQ (reference sequence). CDR3 loop: CASTVGASGRSGELFF. The CDR3 DNA sequence: TGTGCCAGCACCGTAGGGGCTAGCGGGAGGTCCGGGGAGCTGTTTTTT.